This paragraph covers one TCR beta chain sequence. Its target antigen remains unknown. Base qualities were left out, and no much larger clone turns up one base away. The time point label, read with the paper, signifies: baseline, week 1 (first vaccination visit). The treatment or condition tag for this specimen amounts to: pre-vaccination baseline after standard-of-care therapy. The donors had newly diagnosed IDH1-mutant astrocytomas of WHO grade 3 or 4 that showed loss of nuclear ATRX. The samples were drawn from NOA16, a multicentre, single-arm, open-label phase I trial in Germany that tested a mutant IDH1 peptide vaccine in humans for the first time. Blood drawn at visit V03 was used as the baseline sample for immunogenicity testing. Genomic DNA for TCRB sequencing was extracted from EDTA blood using the DNeasy Blood and Tissue Kit. To prepare the library, the immunoSEQ multiplex PCR assay was applied. Following the manufacturer's protocol, the hsTCRB Kit was used to amplify rearranged TCR beta chain sequences. Sequencing of TCRB libraries was carried out on an Illumina MiSeq. The paper's processing steps were these. The proprietary platform of the kit vendor was used for demultiplexing, trimming and gene mapping. TCRdb retrieved this table from immuneACCESS and kept in-frame rearrangements only. Not all clones are present; in checked studies, unresolved V genes account for under half, and no reason is known for the remainder. V, J and clone size are taken as reported in that table, and D and trimming were inferred from the DNA itself. The sample table holds approximately 70,000 clones, of which approximately 79% were seen once. Around 8.4% of the sample is taken by the ten largest.

These data come from a study of a mutant IDH1 vaccine in newly diagnosed glioma (dated by TCRdb to the early 2020s). For the wider study: The approximately 33 treated patients were approximately 62% male and about 38% female, with a mean age of approximately 38 years. Peripheral blood was drawn at six visits: V03 (baseline), V05, V07, V10, V12 and V13. Before enrollment, most patients had been given radiochemotherapy with temozolomide as standard therapy, while the rest had received either radiotherapy alone or temozolomide alone. Longitudinal TCRB deep sequencing was performed for about two dozen treated patients wherever samples were available for exploratory analyses.

Beyond this particular receptor, the publication reports: Changes in the top peripheral T cell clonotypes picked up by TCRB sequencing did not appear to be linked to pseudoprogression. Across multiple MHC alleles, vaccine-induced immune responses were seen in around 93% of patients. Selection of PBMC samples for TCRB deep sequencing was based on availability. The authors noted that analyses of patient blood samples could not be reproduced because of sample limitations.

V lost 7 bases and J lost 1 base; the stretch between them is 13 bases long. The CDR3, cysteine through phenylalanine, is 15 amino acids long. Only the CDR3 region is kept as DNA, spanning 45 bases read in frame from base 1. From a lookup of the germline V gene, CDR1 and CDR2 are MNHNS and SASEGT. The origin of this receptor is a man aged 45-65 years with glioma. Here the sequenced sample was PBMCs, taken from a glioma patient treated with radiotherapy, temozolomide or both. Recombination linked TRBV6-1 to TRBJ2-2; the D gene lacks a confident call. The CDR3: CASKEQSQNTGELFF. The sequenced DNA: TGTGCCAGCAAGGAGCAGTCGCAGAACACCGGGGAGCTGTTTTTT.